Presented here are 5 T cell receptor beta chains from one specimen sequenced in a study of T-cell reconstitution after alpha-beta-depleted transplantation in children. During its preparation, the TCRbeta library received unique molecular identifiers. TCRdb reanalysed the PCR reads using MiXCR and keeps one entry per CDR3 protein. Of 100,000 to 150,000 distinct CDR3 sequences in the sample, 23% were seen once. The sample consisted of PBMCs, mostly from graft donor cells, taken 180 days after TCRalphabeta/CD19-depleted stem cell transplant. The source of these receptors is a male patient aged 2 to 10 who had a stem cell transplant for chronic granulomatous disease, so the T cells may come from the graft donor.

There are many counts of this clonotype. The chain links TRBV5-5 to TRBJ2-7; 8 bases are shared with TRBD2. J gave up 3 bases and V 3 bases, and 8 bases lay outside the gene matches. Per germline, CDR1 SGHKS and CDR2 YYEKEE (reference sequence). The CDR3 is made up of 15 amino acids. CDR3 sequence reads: CASSSTSGLYYEQYF. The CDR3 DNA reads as TGTGCCAGCAGCTCCACTAGCGGACTGTACTACGAGCAGTACTTC.

For the CDR3, the DNA is TGTGCCAGCTTAATCACACCCAGAATAGGTTGCACCTTC. Its translation is CASLITPRIGCTF. The chain joins TRBV9 to TRBJ1-2; D is undetermined. V was clipped by 7 bases and J by 13 bases, with 23 bases between them. The CDR3 is 13 amino acids. Germline V CDR1 and CDR2: SGDLS, YYNGEE.

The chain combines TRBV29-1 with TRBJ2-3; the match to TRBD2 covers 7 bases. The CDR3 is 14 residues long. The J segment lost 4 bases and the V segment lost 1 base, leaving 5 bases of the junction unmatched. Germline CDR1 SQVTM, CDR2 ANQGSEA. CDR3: CSVEGWEGPDTQYF. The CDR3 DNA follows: TGCAGCGTTGAAGGTTGGGAGGGGCCAGATACGCAGTATTTT.

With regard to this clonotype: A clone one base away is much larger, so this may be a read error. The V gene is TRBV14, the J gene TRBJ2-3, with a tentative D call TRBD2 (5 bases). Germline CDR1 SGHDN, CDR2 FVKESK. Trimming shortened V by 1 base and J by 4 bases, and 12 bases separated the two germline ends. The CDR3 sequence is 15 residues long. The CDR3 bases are TGTGCCAGCAGCCAAGGGACTGTTAACCCAGATACGCAGTATTTT. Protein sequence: CASSQGTVNPDTQYF.

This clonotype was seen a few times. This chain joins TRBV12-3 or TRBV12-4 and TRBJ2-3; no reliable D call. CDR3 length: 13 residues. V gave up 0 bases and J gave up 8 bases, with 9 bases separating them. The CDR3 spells CASSLAGHGTQYF. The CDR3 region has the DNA TGTGCCAGCAGTTTAGCCGGGCACGGTACGCAGTATTTT.